Each of the 19 T cell receptor beta chains below was sequenced from the same sample in a study of OX40 agonist ivuxolimab in advanced cancers. This table comes from immunoSEQ multiplex PCR, and its TCRdb copy is limited to in-frame clones, with some not included. The sample lists tens of thousands of clones, around 83% seen once, with approximately 1.3% in the top ten. The source material was CD4+ or CD8+ T cells sorted from blood, sampled in a trial of the OX40 agonist ivuxolimab. The receptors were gathered from an adult with an advanced solid tumor such as melanoma, head and neck, liver or kidney cancer.

Only a few counts were recorded for this clone. The rearrangement joins TRBV2 to TRBJ1-5; 8 nucleotides agree with TRBD1. Germline V gene data show CDR1 as SNHLY and CDR2 as FYNNEI. The V segment lost 8 bases and the J segment 3 bases; nucleotides outside the gene matches: 3. CDR3 length equals 13 residues. The CDR3 protein is CASQTGVNQPQHF. CDR3 bases: TGTGCCAGCCAGACAGGGGTCAATCAGCCCCAGCATTTT.

The rearrangement joins TRBV19 to TRBJ1-1; 7 bases agree with TRBD1. Germline assignment: CDR1 LNHDA and CDR2 SQIVND (reference sequence). Losses at the gene ends were 8 bases for V and 0 bases for J; bases not matched to a gene: 9. CDR3 length: 15 amino acids. The chain's CDR3 is CASGRGFFMNTEAFF. DNA for the CDR3: TGTGCCAGTGGCAGGGGGTTTTTCATGAACACTGAAGCTTTCTTT.

The chain combines TRBV7-6 with TRBJ2-7; 8 bases align to TRBD1. CDR1 SGHVS and CDR2 FNYEAQ come from the germline V gene. The CDR3 runs to 15 residues. Germline trimming cut 1 base from V and 2 bases from J; bases unmatched to any gene: 4. The CDR3 is CASSLGTGTPYEQYF. The CDR3 bases are TGTGCCAGCAGCTTAGGGACAGGGACCCCCTACGAGCAGTACTTC.

This chain links TRBV7-6 with TRBJ1-4; D is undetermined. Germline V lookup: CDR1 SGHVS, CDR2 FNYEAQ. The CDR3 covers 16 residues. V lost 2 bases to trimming and J lost 5 bases, with 15 bases between them. This CDR3 reads CASSLLVLGNNEKLFF. The CDR3 bases are TGTGCCAGCAGCTTATTAGTCCTGGGAAACAATGAAAAACTGTTTTTT.

The CDR3 coding sequence is TGTGCCAGCAGCTTTCAAGAGACCCAGTACTTC. Encoded protein: CASSFQETQYF. The rearrangement joins TRBV11-2 to TRBJ2-5; D is unclear. Trimming stripped 3 bases from V and 2 bases from J, with 1 base between. In germline, CDR1 is SGHAT, CDR2 FQNNGV. The length of the CDR3 is 11 residues.

The chain uses TRBV30 and TRBJ1-2; the D is unclear. The CDR3 has 11 amino acids. Germline CDR1 and CDR2: GTSNPN and SVGIG (reference sequence). V gave up 3 bases and J gave up 4 bases, with 6 bases separating them. The chain's CDR3 is CAWRGIYGYTF. CDR3 nucleotide sequence: TGTGCCTGGAGGGGGATCTATGGCTACACCTTC.

The chain carries TRBV7-9 and TRBJ1-5; 8 positions agree with TRBD1. Germline CDR1 reads SEHNR; CDR2 reads FQNEAQ (reference sequence). V lost 1 base and J lost 7; bases outside the gene matches: 6. The CDR3 is 15 residues long. The CDR3 spells CASSLEGQGGQPQHF. The CDR3 region has the DNA TGTGCCAGCAGCTTAGAAGGACAGGGAGGCCAGCCCCAGCATTTT. Based on the CDR3 plus reference TRBV7-9 and TRBJ1-5, the full variable domain is DTGVSQNPRHKITKRGQNVTFRCDPISEHNRLYWYRQTLGQGPEFLTYFQNEAQLEKSRLLSDRFSAERPKGSFSTLEIQRTEQGDSAMYLCASSLEGQGGQPQHFGDGTRLSIL.

The chain has TRBV18 and TRBJ1-2; D might be TRBD1 (6 bases). Germline CDR1 and CDR2: KGHSH and LQKENI. The V and J ends lost 3 bases and 6 bases respectively, with 11 bases between them. CDR3 length equals 13 residues. The CDR3 protein is CASSPLGANGYTF. CDR3 DNA sequence: TGTGCCAGCTCACCGCTGGGGGCCAATGGCTACACCTTC.

The chain has TRBV10-1 and TRBJ1-5; 10 bases agree with TRBD1. The V gene's germline CDR1 is WNHNN and CDR2 SYGVQD (reference sequence). V lost 9 bases, J lost 4 bases, and 6 bases stayed unmatched. The CDR3 runs 14 residues. CDR3 nucleotide sequence: TGCGCCAGTCTCCGGGACAGGGGTAATCAGCCCCAGCATTTT. This sequence encodes CASLRDRGNQPQHF.

Written as DNA, the CDR3 is TGTGCCAGCACCGAGAATGGTCAGGGCGGCTATGGCTACACCTTC. It encodes CASTENGQGGYGYTF. V gene TRBV6-1 combines with J gene TRBJ1-2; maybe TRBD1 (5 bases). Trimming left V 7 bases short and J 4 bases short, with 19 bases between. This CDR3 contains 15 residues. Germline assignment: CDR1 MNHNS and CDR2 SASEGT.

The gene calls are TRBV18 and TRBJ1-4; 9 bases match TRBD1. There are 15 residues in the CDR3. The germline gives CDR1 KGHSH, CDR2 LQKENI. Germline trimming cut 3 bases from V and 10 bases from J; bases unmatched to any gene: 9. CDR3 bases: TGTGCCAGCTCACCGGGACAGGGCCAACTCGGAAAACTGTTTTTT. Translating it yields CASSPGQGQLGKLFF.

CDR3 amino acids: CASSLATGSYNEQFF. As DNA, the CDR3 is TGTGCCAGCAGCTTAGCGACGGGCTCCTACAATGAGCAGTTCTTC. The genes are TRBV7-8 and TRBJ2-1; D unresolved. Per germline, CDR1 SGHVS and CDR2 FQNEAQ. The V gene lost 0 bases and the J gene lost 0 bases, with 6 bases spanning the gap. The CDR3 totals 15 residues.

The rearrangement joins TRBV7-2 to TRBJ2-3, with D perhaps TRBD1 (6 bases). Trimming shortened V by 9 bases and J by 2 bases, and 12 bases separated the two germline ends. The CDR3 is made up of 13 amino acids. CDR1 is SGHTA and CDR2 is FQGNSA in the germline V gene. This chain's CDR3 is CASPGQITDTQYF. DNA for the CDR3: TGTGCCAGTCCGGGACAAATCACAGATACGCAGTATTTT.

This chain uses TRBV25-1 with TRBJ1-1, with D hard to call. Germline V gene lookup returns CDR1 MGHDK and CDR2 SYGVNS. The CDR3 is 13 amino acids. Trimming removed 4 bases from V and 0 bases from J, with 6 bases in between. The CDR3 DNA follows: TGTGCCAGCAGTGCCATCTTGAACACTGAAGCTTTCTTT. Protein product: CASSAILNTEAFF.

The chain is built from TRBV2 and TRBJ2-2; TRBD2 agrees at 8 bases. The CDR3 is 15 residues long. With 6 bases clipped from V and 5 bases from J, the junction kept 8 bases outside the gene matches. Germline CDR1 reads SNHLY; CDR2 reads FYNNEI. The CDR3 sequence is CASRGERGRTGELFF. The CDR3 DNA is TGTGCCAGCAGAGGGGAGCGGGGGAGGACCGGGGAGCTGTTTTTT.

The rearrangement uses TRBV18 and TRBJ1-2, with 9 bases aligning to TRBD1. This CDR3 contains 14 residues. J gave up 6 bases and V 6 bases, and 8 bases lay outside the gene matches. Germline V lookup: CDR1 KGHSH, CDR2 LQKENI. CDR3 amino acids: CASSPRTGVDGYTF. CDR3 nucleotide sequence: TGTGCCAGCTCCCCCCGGACAGGGGTGGATGGCTACACCTTC.

The chain carries TRBV6-5 and TRBJ1-4, with D unresolved. There are 16 residues in the CDR3. Trimming pared 4 bases from V and 0 bases from J, leaving 12 bases between. Germline assignment: CDR1 MNHEY and CDR2 SVGAGI. The CDR3 coding sequence is TGTGCCAGCAGTTTTTCGTTCGGGGCAACTAATGAAAAACTGTTTTTT. Translating it yields CASSFSFGATNEKLFF.

Here the CDR3 DNA reads TGTGCCATCAGGGGACAGGGTATTGTCGGGGCAGATACGCAGTATTTT. This encodes CAIRGQGIVGADTQYF. The chain joins TRBV10-3 to TRBJ2-3; 9 nucleotides line up with TRBD1. CDR3 length: 16 amino acids. The J segment lost 4 bases and the V segment lost 6 bases, leaving 11 bases of the junction unmatched. Germline loops: CDR1 ENHRY, CDR2 SYGVKD.

The gene calls are TRBV6-1 and TRBJ1-4; D not resolved. The CDR3 is 13 residues long. Trimming left V 7 bases short and J 1 base short, with 7 bases between. Germline assignment: CDR1 MNHNS and CDR2 SASEGT. CDR3 residues: CASKRITNEKLFF. For the CDR3, the DNA is TGTGCCAGCAAAAGGATAACTAATGAAAAACTGTTTTTT.